The present T cell receptor beta chain was sequenced within a study of shared clonotypes between healthy human individuals. Across the whole study: Per donor, three plates held CD4 naive cells, three held CD4 memory, two held CD8 naive and one held CD8 memory.

The method was immunoSEQ multiplex PCR; TCRdb's version includes in-frame clones alone and lacks a portion of them. The sample lists fewer than 400,000 clones, around two thirds occurring once. V lost 5 bases, J lost 5 bases, and 13 bases lay in between. This CDR3 has 14 residues. Germline loops: CDR1 SNHLY, CDR2 FYNNEI. Whole-study results and caveats: The four-donor shared clonotypes exceeded non-shared clonotypes in generation probability, with non-shared ones scoring lower. Specimens sampled were limited to blood, with tissue repertoires likely differing.

This clone came up once. What it recognizes is unknown. J is TRBJ2-1 and V is TRBV2; perhaps TRBD1 as D (5 bases). The sample taken for sequencing was memory CD4+ T cells sorted from blood. Subset: CD45RA-negative fraction. This receptor was obtained from a man aged 25-45 years in good health. This chain's CDR3 is CASSSTGYDNEQFF. Written as DNA, the CDR3 is TGTGCCAGCAGTTCCACAGGCTATGACAATGAGCAGTTCTTC.